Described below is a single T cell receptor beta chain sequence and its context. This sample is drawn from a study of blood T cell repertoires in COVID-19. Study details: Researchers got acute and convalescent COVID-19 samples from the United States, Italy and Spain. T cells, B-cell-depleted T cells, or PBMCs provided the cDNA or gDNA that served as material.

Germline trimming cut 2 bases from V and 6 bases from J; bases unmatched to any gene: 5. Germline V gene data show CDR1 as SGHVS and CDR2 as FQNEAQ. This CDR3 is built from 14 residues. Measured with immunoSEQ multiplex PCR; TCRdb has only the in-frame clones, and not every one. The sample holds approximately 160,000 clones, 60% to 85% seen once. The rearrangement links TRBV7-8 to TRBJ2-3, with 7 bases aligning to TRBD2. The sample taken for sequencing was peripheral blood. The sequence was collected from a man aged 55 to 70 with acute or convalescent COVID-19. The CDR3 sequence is CASSLTGGPDTQYF. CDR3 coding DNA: TGTGCCAGCAGCTTAACGGGGGGTCCCGATACGCAGTATTTT.